This record concerns one T cell receptor (beta chain) sequence. As yet, its antigen is unknown. Time point specified: week 47, end of study. Alongside topical imiquimod, each dose of vaccine comprised 300 ug of mutant IDH1 20-mer peptide. The CDR3 covers 14 residues. Trimming removed 5 bases from V and 4 bases from J, with 14 bases in between. Germline loops: CDR1 LNHDA, CDR2 SQIVND (reference sequence). This specimen comes from a study of a mutant IDH1 vaccine in newly diagnosed glioma. Clones were read by immunoSEQ multiplex PCR, and TCRdb kept only the in-frame ones, dropping some. The table shows approximately 84,000 clones, with around four fifths occurring only once. Findings and limits, study-wide: Detectable vaccine-induced immune responses arose in 80% to 95% of patients. There seemed to be no relation between pseudoprogression and changes in top peripheral T cell clonotypes.

The sequence derives from a man between 40 and 49 years old with glioma. The chain links TRBV19 to TRBJ1-2, with a weak D call TRBD1 (5 bases). The sequenced sample was PBMCs, obtained from a glioma patient whose treatment included an IDH1 peptide vaccine. The CDR3 DNA sequence: TGTGCCAGTAGTGTCTCGGGGCAATCCTATGGCTACACCTTC. This translates into CASSVSGQSYGYTF.